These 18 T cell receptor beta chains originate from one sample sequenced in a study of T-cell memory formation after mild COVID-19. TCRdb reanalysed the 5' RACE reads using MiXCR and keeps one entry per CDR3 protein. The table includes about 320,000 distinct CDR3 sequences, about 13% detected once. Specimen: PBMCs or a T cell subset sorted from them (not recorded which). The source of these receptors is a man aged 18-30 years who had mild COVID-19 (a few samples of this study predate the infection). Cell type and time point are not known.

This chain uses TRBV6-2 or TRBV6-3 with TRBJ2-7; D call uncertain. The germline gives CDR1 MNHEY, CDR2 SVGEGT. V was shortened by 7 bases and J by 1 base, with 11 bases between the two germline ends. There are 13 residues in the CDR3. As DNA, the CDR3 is TGTGCCAGCACCCCGGACGGATCCTACGAGCAGTACGTC. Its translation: CASTPDGSYEQYV.

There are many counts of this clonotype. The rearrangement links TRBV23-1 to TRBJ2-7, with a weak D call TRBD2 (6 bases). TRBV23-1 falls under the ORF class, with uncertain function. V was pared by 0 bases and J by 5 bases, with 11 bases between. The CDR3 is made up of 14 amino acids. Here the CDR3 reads CASSQSWIADEQYV. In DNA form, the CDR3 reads TGCGCCAGCAGTCAATCGTGGATAGCGGACGAGCAGTACGTC.

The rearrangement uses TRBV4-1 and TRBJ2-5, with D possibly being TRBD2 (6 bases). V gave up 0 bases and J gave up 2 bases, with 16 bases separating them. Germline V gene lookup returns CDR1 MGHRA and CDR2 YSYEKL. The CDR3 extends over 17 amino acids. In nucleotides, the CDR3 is TGCGCCAGCAGCCAAGAAGGGCGCGGGGCCCTGCAAGAGACCCAGTACTTC. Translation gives CASSQEGRGALQETQYF.

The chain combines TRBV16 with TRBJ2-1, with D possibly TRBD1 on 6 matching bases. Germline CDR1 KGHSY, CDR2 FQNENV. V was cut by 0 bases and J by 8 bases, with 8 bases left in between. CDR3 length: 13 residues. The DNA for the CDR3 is TGTGCCAGCAGCCAATCCAGGACAGATGAGCAGTTCTTC. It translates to CASSQSRTDEQFF.

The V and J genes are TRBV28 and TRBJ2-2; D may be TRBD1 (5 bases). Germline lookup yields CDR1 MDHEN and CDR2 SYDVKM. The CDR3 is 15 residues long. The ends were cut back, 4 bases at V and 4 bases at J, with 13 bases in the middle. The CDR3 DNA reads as TGTGCCAGCAGTTACAGGTTTTTCCCCACCGGGGAGCTGTTTTTT. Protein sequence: CASSYRFFPTGELFF.

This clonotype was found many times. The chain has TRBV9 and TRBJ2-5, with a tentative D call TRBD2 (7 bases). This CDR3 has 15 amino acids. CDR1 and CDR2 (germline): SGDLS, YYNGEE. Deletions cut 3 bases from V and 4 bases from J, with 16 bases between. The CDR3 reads CASSGRGGSGETQYF. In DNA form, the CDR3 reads TGTGCCAGCAGCGGACGCGGGGGCTCGGGAGAGACCCAGTACTTC.

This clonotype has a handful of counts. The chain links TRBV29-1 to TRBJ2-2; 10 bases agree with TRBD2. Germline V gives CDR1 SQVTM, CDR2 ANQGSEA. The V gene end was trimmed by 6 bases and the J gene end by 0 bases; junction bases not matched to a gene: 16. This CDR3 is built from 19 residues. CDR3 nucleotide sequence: TGCAGCGTGGGGACTAGCGAGGTTCCTCACACCGCGAACACCGGGGAGCTGTTTTTT. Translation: CSVGTSEVPHTANTGELFF.

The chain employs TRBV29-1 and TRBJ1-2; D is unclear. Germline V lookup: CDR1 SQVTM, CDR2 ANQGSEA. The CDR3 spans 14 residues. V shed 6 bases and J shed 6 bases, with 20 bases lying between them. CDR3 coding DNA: TGCAGCGTCGCTTCGACATGGGCGGTAAATGGCTACACCTTC. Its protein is CSVASTWAVNGYTF.

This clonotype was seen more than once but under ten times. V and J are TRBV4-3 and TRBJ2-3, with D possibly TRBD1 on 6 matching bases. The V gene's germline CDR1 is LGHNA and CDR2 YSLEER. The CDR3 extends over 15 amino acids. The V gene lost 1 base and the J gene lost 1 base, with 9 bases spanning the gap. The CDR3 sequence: CASSQGGRGTDTQYF. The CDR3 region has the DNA TGCGCCAGCAGCCAAGGGGGGCGGGGCACAGATACGCAGTATTTT.

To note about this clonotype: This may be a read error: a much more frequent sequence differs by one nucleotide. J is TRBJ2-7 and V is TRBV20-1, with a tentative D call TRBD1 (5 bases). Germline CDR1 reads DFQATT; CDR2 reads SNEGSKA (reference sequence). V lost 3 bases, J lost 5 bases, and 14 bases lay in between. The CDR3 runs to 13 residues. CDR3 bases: TGCAGTGCTAGTCATCCCACAGGAGACGAGCAGTACTTC. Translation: CSASHPTGDEQYF.

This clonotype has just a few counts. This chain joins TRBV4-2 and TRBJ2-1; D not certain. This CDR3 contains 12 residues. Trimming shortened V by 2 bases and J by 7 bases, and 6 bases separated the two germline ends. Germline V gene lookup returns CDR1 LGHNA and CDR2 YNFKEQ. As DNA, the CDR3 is TGTGCCAGCAGCCAAACTACGAATGAGCAGTTCTTC. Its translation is CASSQTTNEQFF.

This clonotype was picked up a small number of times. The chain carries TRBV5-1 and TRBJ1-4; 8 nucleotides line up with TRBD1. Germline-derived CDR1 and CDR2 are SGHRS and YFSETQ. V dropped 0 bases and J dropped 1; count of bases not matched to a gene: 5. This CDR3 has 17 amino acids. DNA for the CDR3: TGCGCCAGCAGCTTGGGACCAGGGGGCGGAACTAATGAAAAACTGTTTTTT. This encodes CASSLGPGGGTNEKLFF.

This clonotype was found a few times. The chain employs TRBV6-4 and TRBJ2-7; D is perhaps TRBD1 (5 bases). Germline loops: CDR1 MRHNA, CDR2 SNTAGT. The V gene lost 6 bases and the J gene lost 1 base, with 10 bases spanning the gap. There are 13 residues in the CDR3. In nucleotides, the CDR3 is TGTGCCAGCAGGGCCAGACAGTCCTACGAGCAGTACGTC. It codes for CASRARQSYEQYV.

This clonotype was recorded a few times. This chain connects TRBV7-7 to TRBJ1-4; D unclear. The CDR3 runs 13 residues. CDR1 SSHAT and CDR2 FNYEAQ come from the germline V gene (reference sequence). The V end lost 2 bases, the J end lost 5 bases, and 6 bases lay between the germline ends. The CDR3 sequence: CASSLYQNEKLFF. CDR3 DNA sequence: TGTGCCAGCAGCTTATACCAGAATGAAAAACTGTTTTTT.

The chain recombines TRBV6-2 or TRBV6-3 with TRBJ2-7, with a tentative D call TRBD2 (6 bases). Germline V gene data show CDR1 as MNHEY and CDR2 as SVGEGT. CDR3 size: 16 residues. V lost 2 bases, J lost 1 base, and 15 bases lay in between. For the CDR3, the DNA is TGTGCCAGCAGTTACGACAAGGACGGGGGATCCTACGAGCAGTACGTC. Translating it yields CASSYDKDGGSYEQYV.

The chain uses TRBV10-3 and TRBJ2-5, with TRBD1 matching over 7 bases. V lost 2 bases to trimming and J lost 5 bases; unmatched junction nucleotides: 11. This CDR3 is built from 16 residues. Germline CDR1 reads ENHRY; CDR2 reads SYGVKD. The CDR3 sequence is CAISENDRVPQETQYF. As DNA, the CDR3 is TGTGCCATCAGTGAGAACGACAGGGTTCCACAGGAGACCCAGTACTTC.

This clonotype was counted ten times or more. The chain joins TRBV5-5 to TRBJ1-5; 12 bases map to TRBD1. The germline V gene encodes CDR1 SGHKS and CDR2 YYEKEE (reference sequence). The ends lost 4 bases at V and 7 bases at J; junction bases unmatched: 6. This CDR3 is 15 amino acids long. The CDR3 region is CASSPGQGAGQPQHF. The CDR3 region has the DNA TGTGCCAGCAGCCCGGGACAGGGGGCAGGCCAGCCCCAGCATTTT.

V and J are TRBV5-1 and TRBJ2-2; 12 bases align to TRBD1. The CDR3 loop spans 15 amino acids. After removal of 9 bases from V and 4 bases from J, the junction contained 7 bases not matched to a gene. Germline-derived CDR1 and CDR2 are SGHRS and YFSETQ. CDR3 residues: CATTGTGGITGELFF. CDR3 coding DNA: TGCGCCACCACGGGGACAGGGGGCATCACCGGGGAGCTGTTTTTT.